Listed below are T cell receptor beta chains from one sample, sequenced in a study of control samples from healthy donors and cancer patients. Sequenced by immunoSEQ multiplex PCR; TCRdb stores in-frame clones only, minus some. The sample has about 120,000 clones, approximately 92% seen once. The sequenced sample consisted of blood. The receptor source for this set is a woman between 45 and 65 years old in good health. The CDR3 runs from the conserved cysteine through the conserved F or W. D genes are given only for firm matches. Only part of the rows carry a size: once, few, many, or a class if the clone is expanded.

abundance,d_gene,j_gene,v_gene,len,CDR3aa,CDR3nt
NA,TRBD1,TRBJ1-4,TRBV5-1,18,CASSQAPGQGATNEKLFF,TGCGCCAGCAGCCAGGCACCGGGACAGGGGGCAACTAATGAAAAACTGTTTTTT
NA,NA,TRBJ1-2,TRBV29-1,15,CSADDSSYKHYGYTF,TGCAGCGCCGATGACTCATCCTATAAACACTATGGCTACACCTTC
once,NA,TRBJ1-1,TRBV7-9,13,CASRSPWGDEAFF,TGTGCCAGCAGAAGTCCTTGGGGAGATGAAGCTTTCTTT
NA,NA,TRBJ2-5,TRBV27,15,CASSLTAGAPKTQYF,TGTGCCAGCAGTTTAACGGCTGGAGCGCCAAAGACCCAGTACTTC
NA,NA,TRBJ2-2,TRBV6-5,16,CASSYSGLTHTGELFF,TGTGCCAGCAGTTACTCCGGACTAACACACACCGGGGAGCTGTTTTTT
once,NA,TRBJ1-1,TRBV19,14,CASNARAASTEAFF,TGTGCCAGTAATGCCAGGGCAGCGAGCACTGAAGCTTTCTTT
large,NA,TRBJ2-2,TRBV24-1,15,CASASAERDTGELFF,TGTGCCTCCGCTTCCGCGGAGAGGGACACCGGGGAGCTGTTTTTT
NA,NA,TRBJ1-3,TRBV19,14,CASIKGSSGNTIYF,TGTGCCAGTATCAAAGGGTCCAGTGGAAACACCATATATTTT
NA,NA,TRBJ1-5,TRBV6-5,15,CASSYSAGGVQPQHF,TGTGCCAGCAGTTACTCGGCGGGCGGGGTACAGCCCCAGCATTTT
once,NA,TRBJ1-4,TRBV10-2,13,CASSETSNEKLFF,TGCGCCAGCAGTGAGACATCTAATGAAAAACTGTTTTTT
NA,TRBD2,TRBJ2-3,TRBV5-1,15,CASSLEAGAGDTQYF,TGCGCCAGCAGCTTGGAAGCGGGAGCGGGAGATACGCAGTATTTT
NA,TRBD2,TRBJ2-2,TRBV27,19,CASSGRPRLAGFNTGELFF,TGTGCCAGCAGTGGAAGACCGCGACTAGCGGGATTTAACACCGGGGAGCTGTTTTTT
NA,TRBD1,TRBJ1-5,TRBV28,14,CASMIQGIGQPQHF,TGTGCCAGCATGATACAGGGGATTGGTCAGCCCCAGCATTTT
NA,TRBD1,TRBJ2-3,TRBV19,16,CASSLGQGPSTDTQYF,TGTGCCAGTAGTCTCGGACAGGGGCCCAGCACAGATACGCAGTATTTT
NA,TRBD2,TRBJ2-5,TRBV19,14,CASSLGLAEETQYF,TGTGCCAGTAGTTTAGGACTAGCGGAAGAGACCCAGTACTTC
NA,NA,TRBJ2-5,TRBV3-1/TRBV3-2,15,CASRREYQKVETQYF,TGTGCCAGCAGGAGGGAGTATCAAAAAGTAGAGACCCAGTACTTC
NA,TRBD2,TRBJ2-1,TRBV7-7,14,CASTKRGLAYEQFF,TGTGCTAGCACCAAAAGGGGACTAGCATACGAGCAGTTCTTC
NA,NA,TRBJ1-5,TRBV20-1,14,CSASYGPGSQPQHF,TGCAGTGCTAGTTACGGGCCCGGGAGTCAGCCCCAGCATTTT
NA,TRBD2,TRBJ2-5,TRBV7-9,15,CASSFQRGLQETQYF,TGTGCCAGCAGCTTTCAAAGGGGACTACAAGAGACCCAGTACTTC
NA,NA,TRBJ1-2,TRBV27,15,CATSSELGFGYGYTF,TGTGCCACCAGTTCCGAGCTGGGATTTGGGTATGGCTACACCTTC
NA,NA,TRBJ1-2,TRBV19,18,CASSIRGLGAETNYGYTF,TGTGCCAGTAGTATACGTGGATTGGGGGCAGAAACTAACTATGGCTACACCTTC
few,TRBD1,TRBJ2-5,TRBV6-5,15,CASRTGTGLGETQYF,TGTGCCAGCAGAACCGGGACAGGTCTTGGTGAGACCCAGTACTTC
NA,NA,TRBJ1-2,TRBV11-2,11,CASSFRDGYTF,TGTGCCAGCAGCTTCCGGGATGGCTACACCTTC
NA,TRBD1,TRBJ2-1,TRBV29-1,17,CSVEKNPGTGQGNEQFF,TGCAGCGTCGAAAAGAACCCGGGGACAGGACAGGGAAATGAGCAGTTCTTC
many,NA,TRBJ1-3,TRBV6-6,14,CASTASGTGNTIYF,TGTGCCAGCACCGCTTCCGGGACAGGAAACACCATATATTTT
NA,TRBD1,TRBJ2-7,TRBV5-6,17,CASSRPSGTGGSYEQYF,TGTGCCAGCAGCCGCCCCTCAGGGACAGGGGGCTCCTACGAGCAGTACTTC
NA,NA,TRBJ2-3,TRBV9,13,CASSRGNTDTQYF,TGTGCCAGCAGCAGAGGGAACACAGATACGCAGTATTTT
NA,TRBD2,TRBJ2-5,TRBV10-3,14,CAISDLAGEETQYF,TGTGCCATCAGCGATTTAGCGGGAGAAGAGACCCAGTACTTC
NA,NA,TRBJ1-1,TRBV6-5,11,CASTKQGPAFF,TGTGCCAGCACGAAACAGGGTCCGGCTTTCTTT
NA,TRBD1,TRBJ2-7,TRBV25-1,13,CASSVTGHYEQYF,TGTGCCAGCAGTGTGACAGGGCACTACGAGCAGTACTTC
NA,NA,TRBJ1-5,TRBV27,15,CASSLRGDGNQPQHF,TGTGCCAGCAGTTTAAGGGGGGACGGCAATCAGCCCCAGCATTTT
NA,TRBD1,TRBJ2-1,TRBV28,15,CASSIHQGAYNEQFF,TGTGCCAGCAGTATCCACCAGGGGGCGTACAATGAGCAGTTCTTC
NA,TRBD2,TRBJ2-1,TRBV4-1,16,CASSQERLAGGNEQFF,TGCGCCAGCAGCCAAGAGCGGCTAGCGGGGGGGAATGAGCAGTTCTTC
NA,NA,TRBJ2-3,TRBV15,13,CATSRGASDTQYF,TGTGCCACCAGCAGAGGGGCCTCAGATACGCAGTATTTT
NA,NA,TRBJ1-5,TRBV29-1,13,CSVGRGRNQPQHF,TGCAGCGTTGGCAGGGGTAGGAATCAGCCCCAGCATTTT
NA,NA,TRBJ1-3,TRBV5-1,16,CASSLDGSVSGNTIYF,TGCGCCAGCAGCTTGGATGGGTCCGTCTCTGGAAACACCATATATTTT
NA,NA,TRBJ1-1,TRBV18,13,CASSPEMNTEAFF,TGTGCCAGCTCACCAGAAATGAACACTGAAGCTTTCTTT
NA,TRBD1,TRBJ1-4,TRBV5-1,15,CASSSGQGTNEKLFF,TGCGCCAGCAGCTCCGGACAGGGGACTAATGAAAAACTGTTTTTT
NA,TRBD2,TRBJ2-1,TRBV3-1/TRBV3-2,15,CASRSSGGHYNEQFF,TGTGCCAGCAGGAGTAGCGGGGGGCATTACAATGAGCAGTTCTTC
NA,NA,TRBJ2-5,TRBV30,12,CAWSQDGETQYF,TGTGCCTGGAGTCAGGACGGAGAGACCCAGTACTTC
NA,TRBD1,TRBJ1-2,TRBV6-6,12,CASRTGAYGYTF,TGTGCCAGCCGGACAGGTGCCTATGGCTACACCTTC
NA,TRBD1,TRBJ1-4,TRBV5-1,15,CASRANRGDGEKLFF,TGCGCCAGCAGGGCAAACAGGGGCGACGGGGAAAAACTGTTTTTT
NA,TRBD1,TRBJ1-1,TRBV9,13,CASSPGTVPEAFF,TGTGCCAGCAGCCCGGGGACAGTTCCTGAAGCTTTCTTT
NA,TRBD1,TRBJ2-3,TRBV6-5,12,CASSSTDRGPRF,TGTGCCAGCAGCTCTACGGACAGGGGACCCCGGTTT
NA,TRBD1,TRBJ2-3,TRBV3-1/TRBV3-2,15,CASSARTGQTDTQYF,TGTGCCAGCAGCGCCAGGACAGGGCAAACAGATACGCAGTATTTT
once,NA,TRBJ2-6,TRBV5-4,17,CASSLGGTGSGANVLTF,TGTGCCAGCAGCTTGGGAGGAACGGGGTCTGGGGCCAACGTCCTGACTTTC
NA,NA,TRBJ1-2,TRBV21-1,19,CASSKRWGRNKSLIYGYTF,TGTGCCAGCAGCAAAAGGTGGGGCAGGAACAAAAGCTTAATCTATGGCTACACCTTC
once,NA,TRBJ2-3,TRBV2,16,CATEDTGLASTDTQYF,TGTGCCACCGAGGATACAGGACTCGCAAGCACAGATACGCAGTATTTT
once,TRBD1,TRBJ1-1,TRBV7-2,16,CASSFSRTGANTEAFF,TGTGCCAGCAGCTTTTCCCGGACAGGGGCGAACACTGAAGCTTTCTTT
NA,NA,TRBJ2-2,TRBV19,16,CASSILQGANTGELFF,TGTGCCAGTAGTATTCTACAGGGAGCGAACACCGGGGAGCTGTTTTTT
NA,NA,TRBJ2-2,TRBV6-6,15,CASSYGGSNTGELFF,TGTGCCAGCAGTTATGGCGGTTCGAACACCGGGGAGCTGTTTTTT
NA,TRBD1,TRBJ1-2,TRBV9,17,CASSGTGTGGKDYGYTF,TGTGCCAGCAGCGGAACCGGGACAGGGGGTAAGGACTATGGCTACACCTTC
NA,NA,TRBJ1-2,TRBV7-9,15,CASSLAAAPQYGYTF,TGTGCCAGCAGCTTAGCGGCAGCGCCACAATATGGCTACACCTTC
NA,NA,TRBJ1-2,TRBV6-5,14,CASSYSTGGAGYTF,TGTGCCAGCAGTTACTCGACGGGGGGCGCCGGCTACACCTTC